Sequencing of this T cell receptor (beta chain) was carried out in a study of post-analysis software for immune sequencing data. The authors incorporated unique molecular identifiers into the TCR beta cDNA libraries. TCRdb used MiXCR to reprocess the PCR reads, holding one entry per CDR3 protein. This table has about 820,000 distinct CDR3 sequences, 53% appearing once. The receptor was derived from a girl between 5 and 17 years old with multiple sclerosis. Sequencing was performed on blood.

CDR3 bases: TGCAGTGCCTCCCTAGCGGGGAGGTACGAGCAGTACTTC. This gives the protein CSASLAGRYEQYF. The genes are TRBV20-1 and TRBJ2-5; 9 bases are a match to TRBD2. The end of the DNA is better explained by TRBJ2-7, so the J call may be wrong. Looked up from germline, CDR1 is DFQATT and CDR2 is SNEGSKA (reference sequence). The CDR3 has 13 amino acids.